These 16 T cell receptor beta chains were sequenced from one sample in a study of T-cell reconstitution after alpha-beta-depleted transplantation in children (dated by TCRdb to between 2015 and 2016). Libraries were constructed by PCR. Sequencer: Illumina HiSeq 2500. TCR library preparation used molecular barcoding, with unique molecular identifiers applied to normalize quantification of the TCRbeta repertoire. The public reads were quality trimmed at Q25 with fastp and then assembled into clones with MiXCR by TCRdb, keeping productive beta chains. Records with the same CDR3 protein are collapsed into one entry carrying the most frequent genes and DNA. For this sample the table gives 200,000 to 250,000 distinct CDR3 sequences, of which roughly a quarter were detected only once. The ten largest clones represent about 5% of the sample. The sample's treatment or condition, from its label and the paper: allogeneic hematopoietic cell transplantation with graft depleted of TCRalphabeta T cells and CD19 B cells.

Sample: PBMCs, mostly from graft donor cells, taken 360 days after TCRalphabeta/CD19-depleted stem cell transplant. Source of these receptors: a female patient aged 2-10 years who had a stem cell transplant for congenital amegakaryocytic thrombocytopenia, so the T cells may come from the graft donor.

There are many counts of this clonotype. The chain combines TRBV25-1 with TRBJ1-1; a possible D gene is TRBD1 (5 bases). This CDR3 contains 16 residues. The germline CDR1 and CDR2 sequences are MGHDK and SYGVNS. V lost 3 bases and J lost 1, with 15 bases in between. CDR3 bases: TGTGCCAGCAGTGAGCAGCCGAGGGGTAGGAACACTGAAGCTTTCTTT. It yields the protein CASSEQPRGRNTEAFF.

This chain links TRBV20-1 with TRBJ2-3; perhaps TRBD2 as D (5 bases). This CDR3 has 16 residues. V gave up 0 bases and J gave up 1 base, with 14 bases separating them. The germline CDR1 and CDR2 sequences are DFQATT and SNEGSKA (reference sequence). For the CDR3, the DNA is TGCAGTGCTAGAGATGGGAGACTCCAACGCACAGATACGCAGTATTTT. Its protein product is CSARDGRLQRTDTQYF.

The CDR3 spells CASSYYGRLLVYEQYF. CDR3 coding DNA: TGTGCCAGCAGTTACTACGGCAGACTCCTCGTCTACGAGCAGTACTTC. V is TRBV6-2 or TRBV6-3 and J is TRBJ2-7; D gene uncertain. Trimming shortened V by 1 base and J by 3 bases, and 16 bases separated the two germline ends. The CDR3 consists of 16 residues. Germline CDR1 reads MNHEY; CDR2 reads SVGEGT.

This clonotype has more than one count but fewer than ten. The chain recombines TRBV5-6 with TRBJ2-5, with 7 bases fitting TRBD2. V shed 4 bases and J 5 bases; nucleotides not matched to a gene: 8. Germline V lookup: CDR1 SGHDT, CDR2 YYEEEE. The CDR3 length is 14 residues. The CDR3 DNA sequence: TGTGCCAGCAGCGCCAGACTAGCTTTGGAGACCCAGTACTTC. It codes for CASSARLALETQYF. Together with reference TRBV5-6 and TRBJ2-5, the CDR3 gives the full variable domain: DAGVTQSPTHLIKTRGQQVTLRCSPKSGHDTVSWYQQALGQGPQFIFQYYEEEERQRGNFPDRFSGHQFPNYSSELNVNALLLGDSALYLCASSARLALETQYFGPGTRLLVL.

This chain links TRBV28 with TRBJ2-7; TRBD1 matches at 8 bases. The V segment lost 5 bases and the J segment 4 bases; nucleotides outside the gene matches: 10. The CDR3 loop spans 15 amino acids. Germline values: CDR1 MDHEN, CDR2 SYDVKM. CDR3 residues: CASSPADREAYEQYF. In nucleotides, the CDR3 is TGTGCCAGCAGTCCTGCGGACAGGGAGGCATACGAGCAGTACTTC.

This clonotype has only a few counts. The DNA for the CDR3 is TGTGCCAGCAGTGGGGTAAGGGGCCCTCCCTACGAGCAGTACTTC. The encoded protein is CASSGVRGPPYEQYF. This chain connects TRBV2 to TRBJ2-7; weak D call: TRBD1 (5 bases). V was pared by 4 bases and J by 2 bases, with 15 bases between. This CDR3 contains 15 residues. CDR1 is SNHLY and CDR2 is FYNNEI in the germline V gene.

The chain couples TRBV6-2 or TRBV6-3 to TRBJ2-7; a weak D match, TRBD2 (5 bases). V lost 4 bases, J lost 5 bases, and 18 bases lay in between. CDR3 size: 15 residues. The germline CDR1 and CDR2 sequences are MNHEY and SVGEGT. The CDR3 is CASSSYSPDYNEQYF. Here the CDR3 DNA reads TGTGCCAGCAGTTCCTATAGTCCCGACTATAACGAGCAGTACTTC.

The CDR3 sequence is CASSQEERMNTEAFF. CDR3 DNA sequence: TGTGCCAGCAGCCAAGAAGAAAGGATGAACACTGAAGCTTTCTTT. The chain employs TRBV4-2 and TRBJ1-1; D is ambiguous. There are 15 residues in the CDR3. The ends were cut back, 0 bases at V and 0 bases at J, with 8 bases in the middle. Looked up from germline, CDR1 is LGHNA and CDR2 is YNFKEQ.

This chain connects TRBV5-1 to TRBJ2-1, with a possible D match to TRBD1 (6 bases). The CDR3 loop spans 14 amino acids. Looked up from germline, CDR1 is SGHRS and CDR2 is YFSETQ. V shed 0 bases and J shed 7 bases, with 11 bases lying between them. For the CDR3, the DNA is TGCGCCAGCAGCTTGGAACAGGGCGAAAATGAGCAGTTCTTC. It codes for CASSLEQGENEQFF.

This clonotype was counted only a few times. The chain has TRBV20-1 and TRBJ1-1; D is unclear. The germline CDR1 and CDR2 sequences are DFQATT and SNEGSKA (reference sequence). The CDR3 has 14 residues. V lost 0 bases and J lost 9, with 17 bases in between. The CDR3 DNA sequence: TGCAGTGCTAGAGATCGCCTGGTAAGAGGTAAAGCTTTCTTT. It yields the protein CSARDRLVRGKAFF.

The chain links TRBV10-3 to TRBJ2-6; D not resolved. The V gene lost 3 bases and the J gene lost 0 bases, with 9 bases spanning the gap. Germline-derived CDR1 and CDR2 are ENHRY and SYGVKD. The CDR3 length is 16 residues. The CDR3 loop reads CAISERANSGANVLTF. The CDR3 nucleotides read TGTGCCATCAGTGAAAGGGCCAACTCTGGGGCCAACGTCCTGACTTTC.

The rearrangement joins TRBV12-3 or TRBV12-4 to TRBJ2-3; no reliable D call. The CDR3 consists of 16 residues. The V end lost 4 bases, the J end lost 2 bases, and 16 bases lay between the germline ends. CDR3 sequence: CASSSPDWAYTDTQYF. In nucleotides, the CDR3 is TGTGCCAGCAGTTCACCCGACTGGGCCTACACAGATACGCAGTATTTT.

V gene TRBV20-1 combines with J gene TRBJ2-7; D is ambiguous. The V gene lost 5 bases and the J gene lost 4 bases, with 9 bases spanning the gap. This CDR3 is 11 amino acids long. Per germline, CDR1 DFQATT and CDR2 SNEGSKA (reference sequence). Here the CDR3 DNA reads TGCAGTGCTTTGTTTAGTTACGAGCAGTACTTC. Translating gives CSALFSYEQYF.

This clonotype was observed a few times. V and J are TRBV20-1 and TRBJ2-2, with 11 nucleotides matching TRBD2. CDR3 size: 15 residues. The V and J ends lost 5 bases and 6 bases, in that order; junction bases with no gene match: 8. CDR1 and CDR2 (germline): DFQATT, SNEGSKA (reference sequence). The CDR3 reads CSAPFLAGGPGELFF. In nucleotides, the CDR3 is TGCAGTGCTCCCTTCCTAGCGGGAGGCCCCGGGGAGCTGTTTTTT.

This clonotype showed up many times. V is TRBV28 and J is TRBJ2-7; D is possibly TRBD2 (5 bases). Germline assignment: CDR1 MDHEN and CDR2 SYDVKM. There are 14 residues in the CDR3. Trimming cost V 6 bases and J 3 bases, with 15 bases left between them. This CDR3 is CASRMSGSGYEQYF. The CDR3 DNA sequence: TGTGCCAGCAGGATGAGTGGGAGCGGCTACGAGCAGTACTTC.

This clonotype was detected a few times. This rearrangement joins TRBV28 to TRBJ1-1; D not resolved. The V gene lost 2 bases and the J gene lost 6 bases, with 19 bases spanning the gap. Germline CDR1 and CDR2: MDHEN and SYDVKM. The length of the CDR3 is 16 residues. The chain's CDR3 is CASSLGSYSRQAEAFF. As DNA, the CDR3 is TGTGCCAGCAGTTTAGGCTCCTATTCGAGGCAAGCTGAAGCTTTCTTT.